This T cell receptor (beta chain) was sequenced in a study of vaccination effects on CD4 cells after COVID-19. The overall study: The vaccine given was either BNT162b2 or mRNA-1273, in two doses. Study findings and constraints: There was only 1 of 255 vaccine-induced clones in healthy vaccinees that cross-reacted with common cold coronaviruses. Late in the post-vaccination period, infection-induced and vaccine-induced clones underwent marked clonal contraction.

The germline V gene encodes CDR1 SGHDT and CDR2 YYEEEE. The V end was cut by 3 bases, the J end by 10 bases, with 13 bases between. The CDR3 runs to 13 residues. Assay: immunoSEQ multiplex PCR; the TCRdb copy retains only in-frame clones and omits some. The data contain roughly 30,000 clones, less than 80% of them seen just once; the ten biggest clones take up around 25%. Within the ViraFEST assay, antigen-specific CD4+ T cells underwent expansion with viral peptide pools prior to sequencing. Between days 10 and 11 of culture, CD4+ T cells were separated out. In the vaccine recipients, nucleocapsid antibodies were negative and there was no prior SARS-CoV-2 infection. A half-medium replacement with IL-2 medium was carried out on days 3 and 7. On this clone: Its antigen is still unknown.

J is TRBJ1-4 and V is TRBV5-6; D not resolved. The source material was CD4+ T cells from PBMCs cultured with HCoV-OC43 spike peptides, sampled before COVID-19 vaccination. Subset in this sample: HCoV-OC43 spike overlapping peptide pool stimulation. The TCR comes from a human donor who received a COVID-19 vaccine. CDR3 sequence reads: CASSSRTAGKLFF. CDR3 sequence (DNA): TGTGCCAGCAGCTCAAGGACGGCGGGAAAACTGTTTTTT.